The clone carrying this T cell receptor (beta chain) showed up just a few times. The source of the sample is a study of patients and donors after allogeneic stem cell transplantation. The CDR3 is 12 residues long. CDR1 SQVTM and CDR2 ANQGSEA come from the germline V gene. Trimming took 3 bases from V and 4 from J, leaving 9 bases between them. MiXCR, run by TCRdb on the RT-PCR reads, gives a single entry per CDR3 protein. There are approximately 200,000 distinct CDR3 sequences in the sample; approximately 41% occur only once, and 30% to 35% lies in the top ten. This clonotype originated in a human donor who was either an allogeneic HSCT recipient or a stem cell or donor lymphocyte infusion donor (not recorded which). It is not recorded whose cells these are; they may come from a transplant donor. The rearrangement links TRBV29-1 to TRBJ1-2, with TRBD1 as a possible D gene (5 bases). Sequencing input: blood, either unsorted or a sorted T cell fraction (not recorded which). The CDR3: CSVDRDVYGYTF. The DNA of the CDR3 is TGCAGCGTTGACAGGGACGTCTATGGCTACACCTTC.